These T cell receptor beta chains were read from a single sample in a study of blood T cell repertoires in COVID-19. This table comes from immunoSEQ multiplex PCR, and its TCRdb copy is limited to in-frame clones, with some not included. The data contain under 80,000 clones, roughly 86% of them singletons. The sample comprised peripheral blood. The receptors here all came from a human donor in a cohort sampled during active COVID-19. The CDR3 runs from the conserved cysteine through the conserved F or W. The D gene is left open where the match is weak. A row's size may be missing; if present it is once, few, many or a size class.

D	J	V	size	CDR3	DNA
-	TRBJ2-6	TRBV5-6	once	CASSSRTAFVEANVLTF	TGTGCCAGCAGTTCCCGGACAGCCTTTGTTGAGGCCAACGTCCTGACTTTC
TRBD1	TRBJ2-1	TRBV7-2	-	CASRNDRGSYNEQFF	TGTGCCAGCAGAAACGACAGGGGAAGCTACAATGAGCAGTTCTTC
-	TRBJ1-3	TRBV6-6	-	CASSASPELRNTIYF	TGTGCCAGCAGCGCAAGCCCCGAACTCCGGAACACCATATATTTT
TRBD1	TRBJ2-7	TRBV19	-	CASSMGRGLYEQYF	TGTGCCAGTAGTATGGGCAGGGGGCTTTACGAGCAGTACTTC
-	TRBJ1-6	TRBV7-6	-	CASSLDPGNSYNSPLHF	TGTGCCAGCAGCTTAGATCCGGGGAACTCCTATAATTCACCCCTCCACTTT
-	TRBJ1-2	TRBV5-5	few	CASSSGDLDYGYTF	TGTGCCAGCAGCTCAGGGGACCTGGACTATGGCTACACCTTC
TRBD1	TRBJ1-5	TRBV5-6	-	CASSLGTGVNQPQHF	TGTGCCAGCAGCTTGGGGACAGGGGTAAATCAGCCCCAGCATTTT
-	TRBJ1-5	TRBV19	-	CASSGQHYSNQPQHF	TGTGCCAGTAGTGGGCAGCATTATAGCAATCAGCCCCAGCATTTT
-	TRBJ1-5	TRBV6-4	-	CASSDSPTISNQPQHF	TGTGCCAGCAGTGATTCTCCAACTATTAGCAATCAGCCCCAGCATTTT
-	TRBJ1-5	TRBV7-9	-	CASSSAGGPYSNQPQHF	TGTGCCAGCAGCTCCGCCGGGGGGCCTTATAGCAATCAGCCCCAGCATTTT
TRBD2	TRBJ2-7	TRBV19	once	CASSIQAGEGQYF	TGTGCCAGTAGTATACAGGCCGGGGAGGGGCAGTACTTC
TRBD2	TRBJ2-5	TRBV5-4	-	CASSSGLAGGQETQYF	TGTGCCAGCAGCTCCGGACTAGCGGGGGGGCAGGAGACCCAGTACTTC
-	TRBJ1-5	TRBV7-2	-	CASSPGGPEPQHF	TGTGCCAGCAGCCCTGGAGGGCCGGAGCCCCAGCATTTT
TRBD2	TRBJ2-7	TRBV7-8	-	CASSLVAGAVYEQYF	TGTGCCAGCAGCTTAGTAGCGGGGGCCGTCTACGAGCAGTACTTC
-	TRBJ1-3	TRBV18	-	CASSPMSGNTIYF	TGTGCCAGCTCACCCATGTCTGGAAACACCATATATTTT
-	TRBJ1-6	TRBV3-1/TRBV3-2	few	CASSQRAESPLHF	TGTGCCAGCAGCCAACGTGCAGAATCACCCCTCCACTTT
TRBD2	TRBJ2-1	TRBV9	-	CASSPRTSGGAKSSYNEQFF	TGTGCCAGCAGCCCACGGACTAGCGGGGGAGCTAAGAGCTCCTACAATGAGCAGTTCTTC
-	TRBJ2-7	TRBV27	-	CASSLSGQRSYEQYF	TGTGCCAGCAGTTTATCCGGACAGCGCTCCTACGAGCAGTACTTC